Shown below are 16 T cell receptor beta chains from a single sample sequenced in a study of cytomegalovirus exposure and HLA in healthy donors. PCR was performed using 60 Vbeta and 13 Jbeta primers. Here immunoSEQ multiplex PCR was the method, and the copy in TCRdb shows in-frame clones only, minus some. The sample holds about 180,000 clones, roughly four fifths seen once. The sample was PBMCs. All receptors derive from a woman aged 45 to 65 in good health and CMV-seronegative.

This chain uses TRBV9 with TRBJ1-5, with D possibly being TRBD1 (5 bases). The germline gives CDR1 SGDLS, CDR2 YYNGEE. The CDR3 loop spans 14 amino acids. Trimming pared 2 bases from V and 6 bases from J, leaving 12 bases between. This CDR3 is CASSVREGSQPQHF. DNA for the CDR3: TGTGCCAGCAGCGTCAGGGAGGGATCTCAGCCCCAGCATTTT.

Comment on this clone: Mismatch with germline at one junction end may stem from a read error. This chain joins TRBV10-3 and TRBJ1-6, with D perhaps matching TRBD1 (6 bases). The CDR3 has 14 residues. Germline CDR1 and CDR2: ENHRY and SYGVKD. The DNA for the CDR3 is TGTGCCATCAGTGCAGGGGAGTATAGTTCACCCCTCCACTTT. Residues: CAISAGEYSSPLHF.

This clone appeared a few times. The rearrangement uses TRBV4-1 and TRBJ2-1; TRBD2 matches at 12 bases. Looked up from germline, CDR1 is MGHRA and CDR2 is YSYEKL. Trimming took 2 bases from V and 8 from J; bases not matched to a gene: 7. CDR3 length: 16 residues. CDR3 residues: CASSQRGLAGSYEQFF. CDR3 nucleotides: TGCGCCAGCAGCCAACGAGGACTAGCGGGAAGTTATGAGCAGTTCTTC.

As to this clone: The sample holds other DNA sequences that translate to the same CDR3. The chain employs TRBV6-6 and TRBJ1-1, with a weak D call TRBD1 (6 bases). The CDR3 spans 12 residues. Germline V gene lookup returns CDR1 MNHNY and CDR2 SVGAGI (reference sequence). The V and J ends lost 6 bases and 3 bases respectively, with 8 bases between them. The DNA for the CDR3 is TGTGCCAGCAGGAACAGGGACACTGAAGCTTTCTTT. It specifies CASRNRDTEAFF.

V usage is TRBV5-1 and J usage is TRBJ1-1; D is undetermined. The V gene's germline CDR1 is SGHRS and CDR2 YFSETQ. The V and J ends lost 0 bases and 1 base respectively, with 4 bases between them. This CDR3 has 13 amino acids. This chain's CDR3 is CASSLAGNTEAFF. The CDR3 DNA sequence: TGCGCCAGCAGCTTGGCAGGGAACACTGAAGCTTTCTTT.

V is TRBV19 and J is TRBJ2-7; TRBD2 might be the D (5 bases). The CDR3 has 12 residues. V was shortened by 2 bases and J by 5 bases, with 7 bases between the two germline ends. Germline loops: CDR1 LNHDA, CDR2 SQIVND (reference sequence). The CDR3 coding sequence is TGTGCCAGTAGTATAAAAGCGGACGAGCAGTACTTC. This gives the protein CASSIKADEQYF.

This chain joins TRBV27 and TRBJ2-7; 8 bases line up with TRBD1. The CDR3 is 14 amino acids. CDR1 and CDR2 (germline): MNHEY, SMNVEV (reference sequence). With V trimmed by 6 bases and J by 4 bases, 8 bases remained unmatched. Here the CDR3 DNA reads TGTGCCAGCAGGGTGACAGGGGACGAATACGAGCAGTACTTC. Translating gives CASRVTGDEYEQYF.

This chain joins TRBV19 and TRBJ2-1, with a weak D call TRBD1 (5 bases). Deletions cut 3 bases from V and 2 bases from J, with 11 bases between. The CDR3 extends over 15 amino acids. Germline CDR1 LNHDA, CDR2 SQIVND (reference sequence). The CDR3 nucleotides are TGTGCCAGTAGTATCTCAGGGATCCCCTACAATGAGCAGTTCTTC. Translating it yields CASSISGIPYNEQFF.

V usage is TRBV5-4 and J usage is TRBJ2-2; 10 positions match TRBD1. With 4 bases clipped from V and 1 base from J, the junction kept 4 bases outside the gene matches. The CDR3 consists of 16 residues. Germline loops: CDR1 SGHNT, CDR2 YYREEE (reference sequence). The CDR3 spells CASSLGTGVNTGELFF. The CDR3 region has the DNA TGTGCCAGCAGCCTCGGGACAGGGGTGAACACCGGGGAGCTGTTTTTT.

J is TRBJ1-5 and V is TRBV4-1, with D uncertain. This CDR3 region has 16 residues. V was trimmed by 1 base and J by 0 bases, leaving 10 bases between them. The V gene's germline CDR1 is MGHRA and CDR2 YSYEKL. CDR3 loop: CASSQASQYSNQPQHF. CDR3 DNA: TGCGCCAGCAGCCAAGCTTCCCAGTATAGCAATCAGCCCCAGCATTTT.

The rearrangement joins TRBV16 to TRBJ1-2; TRBD1 might be the D (6 bases). Germline CDR1 is KGHSY and CDR2 is FQNENV. Trimming pared 4 bases from V and 6 bases from J, leaving 9 bases between. The CDR3 covers 12 residues. CDR3 region: CASSPGGNGYTF. Written as DNA, the CDR3 is TGTGCCAGCAGCCCTGGGGGCAATGGCTACACCTTC.

As for this clone: This specimen includes other DNA sequences encoding the same CDR3. The chain is built from TRBV9 and TRBJ1-2; 10 bases match TRBD1. From germline, CDR1 is SGDLS and CDR2 YYNGEE. Trimming at V came to 4 bases and at J to 6 bases, leaving 6 bases not matched to a gene. This CDR3 spans 14 amino acids. For the CDR3, the DNA is TGTGCCAGCAGCCCCGGGGACAGGGGAGATGGCTACACCTTC. Amino acids: CASSPGDRGDGYTF.

The CDR3 nucleotides read TGCGCCAGCAGCTTGGACTCCCCGTCGGAGCAGTTCTTC. This sequence encodes CASSLDSPSEQFF. The chain is built from TRBV5-1 and TRBJ2-1, with D unresolved. The V gene lost 0 bases and the J gene lost 10 bases, with 11 bases spanning the gap. The CDR3 length is 13 residues. CDR1 and CDR2 from the germline V gene are SGHRS and YFSETQ.

This chain links TRBV28 with TRBJ2-1; D is ambiguous. CDR3 size: 12 residues. The germline CDR1 and CDR2 sequences are MDHEN and SYDVKM. V was pared by 6 bases and J by 5 bases, with 8 bases between. The CDR3: CASSLVDNEQFF. CDR3 coding DNA: TGTGCCAGCAGCCTCGTAGACAATGAGCAGTTCTTC. The whole variable domain, filled in from reference TRBV28 and TRBJ2-1, reads DVKVTQSSRYLVKRTGEKVFLECVQDMDHENMFWYRQDPGLGLRLIYFSYDVKMKEKGDIPEGYSVSREKKERFSLILESASTNQTSMYLCASSLVDNEQFFGPGTRLTVL.

V and J are TRBV28 and TRBJ2-7; 11 nucleotides agree with TRBD2. Germline V CDR1 and CDR2: MDHEN, SYDVKM. Germline trimming cut 8 bases from V and 1 base from J; bases unmatched to any gene: 4. This CDR3 is built from 14 residues. CDR3 sequence: CASAWTSGSYEQYF. The CDR3 coding sequence is TGTGCCAGCGCATGGACTAGCGGGTCCTACGAGCAGTACTTC.

The chain uses TRBV19 and TRBJ2-7; TRBD2 is a possible D gene (6 bases). The ends were cut back, 5 bases at V and 4 bases at J, with 12 bases in the middle. This CDR3 is built from 13 residues. Germline V gene lookup returns CDR1 LNHDA and CDR2 SQIVND (reference sequence). The CDR3 loop is CASSRGAGYEQYF. The CDR3 nucleotides are TGTGCCAGTAGTCGAGGGGCGGGGTACGAGCAGTACTTC.